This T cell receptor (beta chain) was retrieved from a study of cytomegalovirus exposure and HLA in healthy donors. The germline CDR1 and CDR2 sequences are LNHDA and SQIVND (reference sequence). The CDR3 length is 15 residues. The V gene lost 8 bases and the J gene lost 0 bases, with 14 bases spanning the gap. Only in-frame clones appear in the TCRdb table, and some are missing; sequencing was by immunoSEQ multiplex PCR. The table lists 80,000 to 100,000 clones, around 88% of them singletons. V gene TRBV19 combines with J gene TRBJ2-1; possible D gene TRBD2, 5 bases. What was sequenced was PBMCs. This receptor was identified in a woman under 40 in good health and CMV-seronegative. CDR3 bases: TGTGCCAGTGAGGGAAGAGGGAGCTCCTACAATGAGCAGTTCTTC. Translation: CASEGRGSSYNEQFF.